This entry describes one TCR beta chain. The CDR3 loop spans 15 amino acids. Trimming shortened V by 7 bases and J by 2 bases, and 15 bases separated the two germline ends. Germline-derived CDR1 and CDR2 are SGHVS and FQNEAQ. Some clones are missing from TCRdb's copy, which holds only in-frame ones; the method was immunoSEQ multiplex PCR. The sample includes about 56,000 clones, 70% to 90% of them seen just once. The data stem from a study of T cell responses to AZD1222 COVID-19 vaccine. This specimen consisted of peripheral blood, obtained on day 0 of AZD1222 vaccination. The TCR originated in an adult in good health. The chain combines TRBV7-8 with TRBJ2-1; D is ambiguous. CDR3 coding DNA: TGTGCCAGCATCGACGGGCGAACAACCTACAATGAGCAGTTCTTC. The encoded protein is CASIDGRTTYNEQFF.